This T cell receptor (beta chain) was sequenced in a study of shared clonotypes between healthy human individuals. Across the study: CD8 memory received one plate per donor, CD8 naive two, CD4 memory three and CD4 naive three.

The table lists this clone with a count of one. The data were produced by immunoSEQ multiplex PCR, yet TCRdb's version contains in-frame clones alone and is incomplete. This table holds about 1.5 million clones, 95% to 99% found once. The source material was naive CD4+ T cells sorted from blood. The subset was: CD45RA+ positively selected. The clonotype was recovered from a man aged 30-40 years in good health.

The CDR3 region has the DNA TGTGCCAGCAGTTCGTACCAAGAGACCCAGTACTTC. Residues: CASSSYQETQYF. The chain uses TRBV28 and TRBJ2-5; D is unclear. CDR3 length equals 12 residues. Germline CDR1 and CDR2: MDHEN and SYDVKM. V gave up 4 bases and J gave up 0 bases, with 3 bases separating them.